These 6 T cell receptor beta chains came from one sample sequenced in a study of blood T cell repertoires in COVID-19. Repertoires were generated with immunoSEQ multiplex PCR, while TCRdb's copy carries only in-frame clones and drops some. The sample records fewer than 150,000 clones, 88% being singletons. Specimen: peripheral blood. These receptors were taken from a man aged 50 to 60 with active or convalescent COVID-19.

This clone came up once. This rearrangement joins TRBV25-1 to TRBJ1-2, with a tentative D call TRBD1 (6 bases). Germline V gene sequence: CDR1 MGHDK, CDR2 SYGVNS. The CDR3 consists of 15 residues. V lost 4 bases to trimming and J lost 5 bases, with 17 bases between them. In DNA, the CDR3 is TGTGCCAGCAGTGTCTCTTCCGGGACATCGTATGGCTACACCTTC. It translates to CASSVSSGTSYGYTF.

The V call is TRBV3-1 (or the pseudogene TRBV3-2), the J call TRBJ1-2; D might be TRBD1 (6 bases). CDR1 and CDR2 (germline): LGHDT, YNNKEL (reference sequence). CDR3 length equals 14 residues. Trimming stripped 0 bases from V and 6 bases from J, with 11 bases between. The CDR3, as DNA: TGTGCCAGCAGCCAAGATAGGACAGCTAATGGCTACACCTTC. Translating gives CASSQDRTANGYTF.

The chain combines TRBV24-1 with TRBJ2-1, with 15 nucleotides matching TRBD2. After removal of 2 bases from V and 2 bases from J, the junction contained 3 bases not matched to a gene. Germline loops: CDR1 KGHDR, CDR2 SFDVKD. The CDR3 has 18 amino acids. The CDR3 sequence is CATSDSGLAGGAYNEQFF. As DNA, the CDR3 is TGTGCCACCAGTGATTCCGGACTAGCGGGAGGGGCCTACAATGAGCAGTTCTTC.

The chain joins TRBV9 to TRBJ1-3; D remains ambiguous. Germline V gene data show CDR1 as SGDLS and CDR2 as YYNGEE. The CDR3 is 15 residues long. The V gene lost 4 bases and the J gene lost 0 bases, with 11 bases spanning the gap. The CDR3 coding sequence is TGTGCCAGCAGCCCAGAGGGCTTCTCTGGAAACACCATATATTTT. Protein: CASSPEGFSGNTIYF.

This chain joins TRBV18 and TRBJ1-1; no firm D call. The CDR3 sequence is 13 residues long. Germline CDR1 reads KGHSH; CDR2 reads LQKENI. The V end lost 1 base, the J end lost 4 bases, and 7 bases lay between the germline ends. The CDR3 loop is CASSPHPGTEAFF. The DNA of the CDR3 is TGTGCCAGCTCACCACACCCGGGCACTGAAGCTTTCTTT.

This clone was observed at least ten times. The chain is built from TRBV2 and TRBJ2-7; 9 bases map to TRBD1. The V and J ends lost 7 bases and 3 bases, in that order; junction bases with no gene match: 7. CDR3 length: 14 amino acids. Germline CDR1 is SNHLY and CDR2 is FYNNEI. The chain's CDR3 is CASTDRDRVYEQYF. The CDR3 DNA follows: TGTGCCAGCACCGACCGGGACAGGGTCTACGAGCAGTACTTC.